This T cell receptor (beta chain) emerged from a study of T cell responses to AZD1222 COVID-19 vaccine. Study-wide background: Researchers grouped second doses given at about 4 or about 12 weeks into one pool.

Whole-study findings and limits: Nearly half of unique spike-specific TCRs reportedly avoided B.1.351 and B.1.1.7 mutated regions.

The method was immunoSEQ multiplex PCR; TCRdb's version includes in-frame clones alone and lacks a portion of them. The sample lists over 120,000 clones, 92% occurring once. Comment on this clone: What it binds is unknown.

The origin of this receptor is an adult in good health. Sequenced material: peripheral blood, taken on day 0 of AZD1222 vaccination.

The CDR3 bases are TGTGCCAGCAGCGCCGGTGGGGCCGGGGAGCTGTTTTTT. Translation gives CASSAGGAGELFF. The chain joins TRBV7-3 to TRBJ2-2; D uncertain. CDR1 is SGHTA, CDR2 FQGTGA, per germline. Trimming removed 5 bases at V and 6 bases at J, with 10 bases between. The CDR3 runs to 13 residues.